A selection of T cell receptor beta chains follows, all from one sample in a study of OX40 agonist ivuxolimab in advanced cancers. Method: immunoSEQ multiplex PCR; TCRdb's copy keeps in-frame clones and lacks some. The sample shows tens of thousands of clones, roughly 85% of them seen only once. Sequencing used CD4+ or CD8+ T cells sorted from blood, obtained in a trial of the OX40 agonist ivuxolimab. All receptors derive from an adult with an advanced solid tumor such as melanoma, head and neck, liver or kidney cancer. Each CDR3 is given with its conserved first and last residue. Each record gives: V gene, D gene, clone size, J gene, CDR3 protein, CDR3 DNA. A D gene is named only where the DNA matches it firmly. Only some rows state a clone size, as once, few, many or a class for expanded clones.

TRBV5-6,-,-,TRBJ2-1,CASSRTENEQFF,TGTGCCAGCTCCAGGACTGAGAATGAGCAGTTCTTC
TRBV7-3,TRBD2,-,TRBJ2-1,CASSLGTSGRWNEQFF,TGTGCCAGCAGCCTAGGGACTAGCGGGAGATGGAATGAGCAGTTCTTC
TRBV5-1,TRBD1,-,TRBJ1-1,CASSRTGGNTEAFF,TGCGCCAGCAGCAGGACAGGGGGGAACACTGAAGCTTTCTTT
TRBV2,-,-,TRBJ2-1,CASSAISAYSYNEQFF,TGTGCCAGCAGTGCCATTAGCGCCTACTCCTACAATGAGCAGTTCTTC
TRBV29-1,TRBD2,-,TRBJ2-2,CSVEPRGGPGELFF,TGCAGCGTTGAACCCCGGGGGGGTCCCGGGGAGCTGTTTTTT
TRBV5-1,-,-,TRBJ2-3,CASSLDSTDTQYF,TGCGCCAGCAGCTTGGACAGCACAGATACGCAGTATTTT
TRBV28,-,-,TRBJ1-2,CASSPTGRGDYGYTF,TGTGCCAGCAGTCCGACGGGCCGGGGGGACTATGGCTACACCTTC
TRBV7-9,TRBD2,-,TRBJ2-1,CASRPAGGFYNEQFF,TGTGCCAGCAGACCAGCGGGAGGTTTCTACAATGAGCAGTTCTTC
TRBV29-1,-,once,TRBJ1-1,CSPHRQSNTEAFF,TGCAGCCCACACCGACAGTCCAACACTGAAGCTTTCTTT
TRBV12-2,-,-,TRBJ1-1,CASRLGAWASLGITEAFF,TGTGCAAGTCGCTTAGGGGCGTGGGCCTCGCTGGGCATCACTGAAGCTTTCTTT
TRBV5-6,-,-,TRBJ1-2,CASRRRGGDSNYGYTF,TGTGCCAGCAGAAGAAGAGGGGGGGACTCTAACTATGGCTACACCTTC
TRBV7-8,-,-,TRBJ2-4,CASSLGAPSNLAKNIQYF,TGTGCCAGCAGCTTAGGGGCTCCTTCCAACCTAGCCAAAAACATTCAGTACTTC
TRBV7-8,-,-,TRBJ2-5,CASSSTGLREAQYF,TGTGCCAGCAGCTCGACAGGATTAAGAGAGGCCCAGTACTTC
TRBV6-6,-,-,TRBJ2-7,CASSSSDTYEQYF,TGTGCCAGCAGTTCCTCGGACACTTACGAGCAGTACTTC